These T cell receptor beta chains were read from a single sample in a study of cytomegalovirus exposure and HLA in healthy donors. The method was immunoSEQ multiplex PCR; TCRdb's version includes in-frame clones alone and lacks a portion of them. The top ten clones hold 6.5% to 7.5% of a sample with 160,000 or so clones, approximately 86% of them seen once. The sequencing input was PBMCs. Receptor source: a woman between 45 and 65 years old in good health and CMV-seropositive. Both conserved end residues are part of each CDR3. A D gene is named only where the DNA matches it firmly. A clone size is listed for some rows: how often the clone was seen (once, few, many), or a class if it is expanded.

>NA|TRBJ2-3|TRBV10-1|16|NA
CASSERDGVRTDTQYF
TGCGCCAGCAGTGAGCGCGACGGGGTGCGCACAGATACGCAGTATTTT
>NA|TRBJ1-5|TRBV6-5|15|TRBD1
CASSKSRTGILPQHF
TGTGCCAGCAGCAAGAGCCGGACAGGGATTTTGCCCCAGCATTTT
>NA|TRBJ2-2|TRBV19|17|TRBD1
CASSPWTGGGRTGELFF
TGTGCCAGTAGTCCCTGGACAGGGGGCGGTAGGACCGGGGAGCTGTTTTTT
>few|TRBJ1-2|TRBV30|13|NA
CAWSSITGNGYTF
TGTGCCTGGAGTTCAATCACAGGGAATGGCTACACCTTC
>few|TRBJ2-5|TRBV7-6|17|NA
CASSLASGGEGQETQYF
TGTGCCAGCAGCTTAGCGTCGGGGGGCGAGGGTCAAGAGACCCAGTACTTC
>NA|TRBJ1-1|TRBV27|11|NA
CASIRNTEAFF
TGTGCCAGCATCCGGAACACTGAAGCTTTCTTT
>few|TRBJ1-5|TRBV5-8|13|NA
CASNRGGNQPQHF
TGTGCCAGCAACCGGGGTGGCAATCAGCCCCAGCATTTT
>NA|TRBJ2-3|TRBV9|14|NA
CASSVGTGSDTQYF
TGTGCCAGCAGCGTAGGTACAGGATCAGATACGCAGTATTTT
>NA|TRBJ1-5|TRBV6-6|13|NA
CASFLQFNQPQHF
TGTGCCAGCTTCCTCCAGTTCAATCAGCCCCAGCATTTT
>NA|TRBJ2-7|TRBV10-2|14|NA
CASSESNTVYEQYF
TGCGCCAGCAGTGAGTCCAACACCGTCTACGAGCAGTACTTC
>NA|TRBJ1-2|TRBV27|13|TRBD1
CASSSGQVGEYTF
TGTGCCAGCAGTTCCGGACAGGTGGGAGAATACACCTTC
>NA|TRBJ1-2|TRBV6-5|14|TRBD1
CASSYSLGQTGYTF
TGTGCCAGCAGTTATAGTCTGGGACAGACCGGCTACACCTTC
>NA|TRBJ2-1|TRBV18|14|NA
CASSPPRTYNEQFF
TGTGCCAGCTCACCACCCAGAACGTACAATGAGCAGTTCTTC
>NA|TRBJ1-2|TRBV7-9|12|NA
CSSGRAGEGYTF
TGTTCCAGCGGCAGGGCAGGGGAAGGCTACACCTTC
>NA|TRBJ2-7|TRBV4-2|18|TRBD2
CASSGVTSGGAQTYEQYF
TGTGCCAGCAGTGGGGTAACTAGCGGAGGGGCGCAAACCTACGAGCAGTACTTC
>NA|TRBJ1-5|TRBV27|18|NA
CASRGRGAGFYSNQPQHF
TGTGCCAGCAGGGGAAGGGGAGCGGGATTTTATAGCAATCAGCCCCAGCATTTT
>NA|TRBJ1-2|TRBV29-1|16|TRBD1
CSVGGGGTGGYYGYTF
TGCAGCGTTGGTGGAGGCGGGACAGGGGGTTACTATGGCTACACCTTC
>NA|TRBJ1-5|TRBV7-7|16|TRBD1
CASSSGQRYSNQPQHF
TGTGCCAGCAGTTCGGGACAGAGATATAGCAATCAGCCCCAGCATTTT
>NA|TRBJ1-1|TRBV4-3|15|NA
CASSQDPAVGTEAFF
TGCGCCAGCAGCCAAGATCCTGCGGTGGGCACTGAAGCTTTCTTT
>NA|TRBJ2-1|TRBV27|15|TRBD1
CASSLGDRAYNEQFF
TGTGCCAGCAGTTTGGGGGACAGAGCCTACAATGAGCAGTTCTTC
>NA|TRBJ2-1|TRBV6-5|15|TRBD1
CASSYSPGQGNEQFF
TGTGCCAGCAGTTACTCCCCGGGACAGGGCAATGAGCAGTTCTTC
>NA|TRBJ2-1|TRBV5-6|12|TRBD1
CASSRDSSEQFF
TGTGCCAGCAGCAGGGACAGTAGTGAGCAGTTCTTC
>once|TRBJ2-7|TRBV5-1|16|NA
CASSEWSPGGSYEQYF
TGCGCCAGCAGCGAGTGGAGTCCCGGAGGGTCCTACGAGCAGTACTTC
>NA|TRBJ2-3|TRBV7-9|15|NA
CASSSSGRRENTQYF
TGTGCCAGCAGCTCATCCGGGAGACGAGAAAATACGCAGTATTTT
>NA|TRBJ2-5|TRBV5-1|15|TRBD2
CASSLAGTSRETQYF
TGCGCCAGCAGCTTGGCCGGGACTAGCCGGGAGACCCAGTACTTC
>NA|TRBJ1-4|TRBV5-1|14|TRBD1
CASSLGQGREKLFF
TGCGCCAGCAGCTTAGGACAGGGGCGTGAAAAACTGTTTTTT
>once|TRBJ1-6|TRBV25-1|13|NA
CASSGTHNSPLHF
TGTGCCAGCAGCGGGACTCATAATTCACCCCTCCACTTT
>few|TRBJ2-7|TRBV18|14|TRBD1
CASSPRQGAGEQYF
TGTGCCAGCTCACCAAGGCAGGGGGCTGGTGAGCAGTACTTC
>NA|TRBJ1-3|TRBV9|15|NA
CASSVNRGGGNTIYF
TGTGCCAGCAGCGTTAATAGGGGTGGTGGAAACACCATATATTTT
>NA|TRBJ2-3|TRBV29-1|12|NA
CSVEEGPDTQYF
TGCAGCGTTGAGGAGGGTCCAGATACGCAGTATTTT
>NA|TRBJ1-1|TRBV5-1|18|TRBD1
CASSSPTGTQLLNTEAFF
TGCGCCAGCAGCTCACCGACAGGGACCCAACTTCTGAACACTGAAGCTTTCTTT
>NA|TRBJ2-1|TRBV7-8|16|TRBD1
CASAGRQGNLNNEQFF
TGTGCCAGCGCGGGTCGACAGGGCAACTTAAACAATGAGCAGTTCTTC
>NA|TRBJ2-1|TRBV7-6|16|TRBD1
CASSLRTGGGYNEQFF
TGTGCCAGCAGCTTGAGGACAGGGGGAGGCTACAATGAGCAGTTCTTC
>NA|TRBJ1-6|TRBV19|15|TRBD1
CASTRDRDIGSPLHF
TGTGCCAGTACCCGGGACAGGGATATAGGTTCACCCCTCCACTTT
>NA|TRBJ2-1|TRBV6-5|16|TRBD2
CASSYGLAGGPVEQFF
TGTGCCAGCAGTTATGGGCTAGCGGGGGGGCCGGTTGAGCAGTTCTTC
>NA|TRBJ2-5|TRBV30|12|NA
CAWSVQGETQYF
TGTGCCTGGAGTGTACAGGGAGAGACCCAGTACTTC
>NA|TRBJ2-3|TRBV4-3|14|NA
CASSQAPGTDTQYF
TGCGCCAGCAGCCAAGCCCCAGGGACAGATACGCAGTATTTT
>few|TRBJ1-1|TRBV30|15|TRBD1
CAWSVWGTENTEAFF
TGTGCCTGGAGTGTATGGGGGACAGAGAACACTGAAGCTTTCTTT
>once|TRBJ2-3|TRBV6-4|14|NA
CASSVGGGTDTQYF
TGTGCCAGCAGTGTGGGGGGAGGCACAGATACGCAGTATTTT
>once|TRBJ2-7|TRBV6-6|15|NA
CASSYLTGYSYEQYF
TGTGCCAGCAGTTACCTCACAGGGTATTCCTACGAGCAGTACTTC
>NA|TRBJ2-7|TRBV10-3|13|NA
CAISGDSSYEQYF
TGTGCCATCAGTGGGGACTCCTCCTACGAGCAGTACTTC
>NA|TRBJ1-2|TRBV5-1|15|TRBD1
CASSWKTGTNYGYTF
TGCGCCAGCAGCTGGAAGACAGGGACTAACTATGGCTACACCTTC
>NA|TRBJ2-1|TRBV18|15|TRBD2
CASSQPGLGSGEQFF
TGTGCCAGCTCACAACCGGGACTAGGGTCCGGTGAGCAGTTCTTC
>once|TRBJ1-1|TRBV5-1|14|NA
CASSGSGGNTEAFF
TGCGCCAGCAGCGGATCAGGAGGGAACACTGAAGCTTTCTTT
>NA|TRBJ1-6|TRBV7-9|15|NA
CASSLSGGGSSPLHF
TGTGCCAGCAGCTTATCTGGCGGGGGTAGTTCACCCCTCCACTTT
>NA|TRBJ1-4|TRBV29-1|13|NA
CSVDSGRGEKLFF
TGCAGCGTTGACTCAGGGCGGGGTGAAAAACTGTTTTTT
>NA|TRBJ1-2|TRBV7-2|13|NA
CASSSRTAYGYTF
TGTGCCAGCAGCTCTCGGACAGCCTATGGCTACACCTTC
>few|TRBJ2-7|TRBV10-3|15|TRBD1
CAISGGGQGTHEQYF
TGTGCCATCAGTGGGGGGGGACAGGGGACCCACGAGCAGTACTTC
>once|TRBJ1-1|TRBV5-6|15|NA
CASSFGNRMNTEAFF
TGTGCCAGCAGCTTTGGTAACAGGATGAACACTGAAGCTTTCTTT
>NA|TRBJ2-3|TRBV7-2|15|TRBD1
CASSPRQGASDTQYF
TGTGCCAGCAGCCCAAGGCAGGGGGCATCAGATACGCAGTATTTT
>few|TRBJ1-2|TRBV4-1|17|NA
CASSFRDNLLANYGYTF
TGCGCCAGCAGCTTCCGGGACAACCTGTTAGCTAACTATGGCTACACCTTC